Listed below are T cell receptor beta chains from one sample, sequenced in a study of cytomegalovirus exposure and HLA in healthy donors. Only in-frame clones appear in the TCRdb table, and some are missing; sequencing was by immunoSEQ multiplex PCR. The sample contains about 120,000 clones, 67% of which appear only once. The specimen sequenced was PBMCs. The receptors stem from a man aged 18 to 30 in good health and CMV-seropositive. Each CDR3 is given with its conserved first and last residue. A D gene is named only where the DNA matches it firmly.

V: TRBV6-1; D: TRBD1; CDR3: CASRWTGPNSPLHF
V: TRBV5-4; D: TRBD2; CDR3: CASTTSGGTDTQYF
V: TRBV30; D: .; CDR3: CAWRDRAGYTGELFF
V: TRBV10-3; D: .; CDR3: CATNGGAPNQPQHF
V: TRBV5-1; D: TRBD2; CDR3: CASSLTSGGSSYNEQFF
V: TRBV2; D: TRBD1; CDR3: CASTGQGMGTGELFF
V: TRBV28; D: .; CDR3: CASSLWAKKNTEAFF
V: TRBV15; D: .; CDR3: CATSRDGGVGSTEAFF
V: TRBV11-1; D: .; CDR3: CASSSTSEAFF
V: TRBV6-5; D: .; CDR3: CASSYDQRGEKLFF
V: TRBV7-9; D: .; CDR3: CASSPSSDTQYF
V: TRBV14; D: TRBD2; CDR3: CASRPGGTGELFF
V: TRBV5-1; D: .; CDR3: CASSLPQGGTEAFF
V: TRBV7-6; D: TRBD2; CDR3: CASSLGSSGVLDTQYF
V: TRBV28; D: TRBD1; CDR3: CASKTGALNQPQHF
V: TRBV5-6; D: .; CDR3: CASSEAGGLAEAFF
V: TRBV9; D: TRBD1; CDR3: CASSVGQGAGNEQFF
V: TRBV7-9; D: .; CDR3: CASSFAVPGANVLTF
V: TRBV28; D: .; CDR3: CASSLDRNTEAFF
V: TRBV29-1; D: .; CDR3: CSANTGFATEAFF
V: TRBV5-6; D: TRBD1; CDR3: CASSRDSLQETQYF
V: TRBV6-1; D: TRBD1; CDR3: CASSEGTGGADGYTF
V: TRBV5-6; D: .; CDR3: CASSSGAEGNTIYF